This T cell receptor beta chain was profiled in a study of cytomegalovirus exposure and HLA in healthy donors. This clone occurred a few times. Primers: 60 Vbeta forward and 13 Jbeta reverse. Produced via immunoSEQ multiplex PCR; TCRdb's table is partial and in-frame only. Among about 150,000 clones listed, roughly 9.4% were seen once. V was cut by 0 bases and J by 6 bases, with 12 bases left in between. The CDR3 sequence is 14 residues long. Germline loops: CDR1 LGHNA, CDR2 YSLEER. The chain couples TRBV4-3 to TRBJ2-7; D ambiguous. Sequenced sample: PBMCs. This TCR derives from a male donor in good health and CMV-seronegative. CDR3 in amino acids: CASSQDLESAEQYF. The CDR3 region has the DNA TGCGCCAGCAGCCAAGATCTAGAATCGGCCGAGCAGTACTTC.